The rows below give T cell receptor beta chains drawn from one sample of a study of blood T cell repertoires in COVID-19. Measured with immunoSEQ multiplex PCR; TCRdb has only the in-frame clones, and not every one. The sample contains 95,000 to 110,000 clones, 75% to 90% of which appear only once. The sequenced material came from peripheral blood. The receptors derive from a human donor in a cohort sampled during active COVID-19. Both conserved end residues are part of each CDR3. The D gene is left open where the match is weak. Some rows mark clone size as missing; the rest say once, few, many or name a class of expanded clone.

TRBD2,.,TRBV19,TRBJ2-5,CASSGPRRGITQETQYF,TGTGCCAGTAGCGGCCCCCGGCGGGGGATCACCCAAGAGACCCAGTACTTC
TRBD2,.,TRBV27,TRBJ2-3,CASSLLGHLAGVPDTQYF,TGTGCCAGCAGTTTATTGGGCCATCTAGCGGGGGTTCCAGATACGCAGTATTTT
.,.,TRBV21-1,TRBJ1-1,CASSRKGSVNTEAFF,TGTGCCAGCAGCAGAAAGGGGTCAGTAAACACTGAAGCTTTCTTT
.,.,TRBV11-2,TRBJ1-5,CASSLTDSSNQPQHF,TGTGCCAGCAGCTTAACGGACAGCTCCAATCAGCCCCAGCATTTT
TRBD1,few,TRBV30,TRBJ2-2,CAWTGQANTGELFF,TGTGCCTGGACTGGACAGGCTAACACCGGGGAGCTGTTTTTT
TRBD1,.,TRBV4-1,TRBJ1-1,CASSTRQGLSTEAFF,TGCGCCAGCAGCACCCGACAGGGTCTTTCCACTGAAGCTTTCTTT
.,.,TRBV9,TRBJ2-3,CASSVVVGADTQYF,TGTGCCAGCAGCGTAGTGGTGGGCGCAGATACGCAGTATTTT
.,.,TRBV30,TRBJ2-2,CASTFRGLHTGELFF,TGTGCCTCAACGTTTCGCGGACTCCATACCGGGGAGCTGTTTTTT
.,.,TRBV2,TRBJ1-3,CASKQGGTGNTIYF,TGTGCCAGCAAACAAGGAGGGACTGGAAACACCATATATTTT
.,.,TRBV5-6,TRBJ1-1,CASSPGQFNTEAFF,TGTGCCAGCAGCCCCGGACAGTTTAACACTGAAGCTTTCTTT
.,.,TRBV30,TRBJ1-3,CAWTFTGKGNTIYF,TGTGCCTGGACCTTCACAGGGAAAGGAAACACCATATATTTT
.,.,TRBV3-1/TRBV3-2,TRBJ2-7,CASSQHTIYEQYF,TGTGCCAGCAGCCAACACACCATCTACGAGCAGTACTTC
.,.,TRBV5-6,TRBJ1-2,CASVLGKGYGYTF,TGTGCCAGCGTTTTAGGGAAGGGGTATGGCTACACCTTC
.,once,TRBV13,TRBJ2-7,CASSSLGLAYSYEQYF,TGTGCCAGCAGCTCATTGGGGCTAGCGTACTCCTACGAGCAGTACTTC
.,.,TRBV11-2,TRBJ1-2,CASSLAGGSYGYTF,TGTGCCAGCAGCTTAGCTGGGGGGAGCTATGGCTACACCTTC